This T cell receptor beta chain comes out of a study of blood T cell repertoires in COVID-19. Looking at the study overall: The United States, Italy and Spain provided the acute and convalescent COVID-19 samples.

The authors' processing: Amplification from reference gene primers served as the basis for estimated nucleated cell counts. Repertoires were generated with immunoSEQ multiplex PCR, while TCRdb's copy carries only in-frame clones and drops some. Clone size and V and J calls were adopted from that table, with D and trimming inferred from the DNA. The table lists about 370,000 clones, around 90% of them singletons, with 6.5% in the top ten. Germline CDR1 SGHTA, CDR2 FQGNSA. The length of the CDR3 is 15 residues. Trimming took 5 bases from V and 0 from J, leaving 13 bases between them. About this clone itself: This CDR3 is also generated by other DNA sequences in the sample.

This TCR was recovered from a man between 18 and 35 years old with active or convalescent COVID-19. V gene TRBV7-2 combines with J gene TRBJ1-1; D may be TRBD1 (5 bases). The sample was peripheral blood. CDR3: CASSPRQNMNTEAFF. CDR3 DNA sequence: TGTGCCAGCAGCCCCCGACAGAATATGAACACTGAAGCTTTCTTT. Full variable domain (remainder filled in from reference TRBV7-2 and TRBJ1-1): GAGVSQSPSNKVTEKGKDVELRCDPISGHTALYWYRQSLGQGLEFLIYFQGNSAPDKSGLPSDRFSAERTGGSVSTLTIQRTQQEDSAVYLCASSPRQNMNTEAFFGQGTRLTVV.